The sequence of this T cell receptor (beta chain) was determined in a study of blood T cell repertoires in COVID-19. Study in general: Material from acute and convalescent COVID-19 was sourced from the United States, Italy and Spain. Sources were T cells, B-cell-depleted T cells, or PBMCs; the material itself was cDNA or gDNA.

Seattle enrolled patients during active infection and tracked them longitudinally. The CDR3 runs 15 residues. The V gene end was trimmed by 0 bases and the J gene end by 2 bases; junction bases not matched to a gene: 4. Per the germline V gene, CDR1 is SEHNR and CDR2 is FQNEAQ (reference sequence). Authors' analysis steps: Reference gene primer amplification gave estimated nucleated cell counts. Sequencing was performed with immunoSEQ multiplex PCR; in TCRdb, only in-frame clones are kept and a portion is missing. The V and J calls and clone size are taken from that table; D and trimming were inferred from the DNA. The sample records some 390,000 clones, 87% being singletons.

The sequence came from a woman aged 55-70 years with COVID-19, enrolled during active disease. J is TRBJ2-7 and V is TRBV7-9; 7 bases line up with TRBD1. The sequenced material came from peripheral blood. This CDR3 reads CASSLAGQSPYEQYF. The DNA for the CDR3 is TGTGCCAGCAGCTTAGCGGGACAGTCCCCCTACGAGCAGTACTTC.